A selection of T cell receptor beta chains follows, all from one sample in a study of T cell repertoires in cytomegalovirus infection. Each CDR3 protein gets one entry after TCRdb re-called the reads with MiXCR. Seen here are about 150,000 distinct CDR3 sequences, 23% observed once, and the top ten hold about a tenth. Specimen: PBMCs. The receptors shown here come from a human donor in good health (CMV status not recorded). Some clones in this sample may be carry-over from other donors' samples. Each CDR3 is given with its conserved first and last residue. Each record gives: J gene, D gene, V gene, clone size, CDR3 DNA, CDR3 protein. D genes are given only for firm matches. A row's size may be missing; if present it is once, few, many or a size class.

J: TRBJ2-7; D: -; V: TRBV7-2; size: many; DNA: TGTGCCAGCAGCCTTCTGGCCTACGAGCAGTACTTC; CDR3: CASSLLAYEQYF
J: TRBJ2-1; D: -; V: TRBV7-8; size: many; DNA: TGTGCCAGCAGCTTAGGGAGGGGGAGCTCCTACAATGAGCAGTTCTTC; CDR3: CASSLGRGSSYNEQFF
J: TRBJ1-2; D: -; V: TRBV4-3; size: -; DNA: TGCGCCAGCAGCCAATCAGGACGTAACTATGGCTACACCTTC; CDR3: CASSQSGRNYGYTF
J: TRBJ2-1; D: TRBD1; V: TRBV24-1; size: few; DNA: TGTGCCACCAGTGACCCCGGGACAGGGGGGGCCTACAATGAGCAGTTCTTC; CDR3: CATSDPGTGGAYNEQFF
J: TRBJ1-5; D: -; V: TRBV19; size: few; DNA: TGTGCCAGTAGATCCCCGGGGGACAATCAGCCCCAGCATTTT; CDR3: CASRSPGDNQPQHF
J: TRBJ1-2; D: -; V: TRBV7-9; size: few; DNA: TGTGCCAGCAGCTTTCGGGACCCGTCTACGGGGGGCTACACCTTC; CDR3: CASSFRDPSTGGYTF
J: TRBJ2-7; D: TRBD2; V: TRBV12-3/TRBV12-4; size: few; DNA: TGTGCCAGCAGTTTAGGAGGTAGAGGACTAGCAGACGAGCAGTACTTC; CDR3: CASSLGGRGLADEQYF
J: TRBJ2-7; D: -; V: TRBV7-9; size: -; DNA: TGTGCCAGCAGCTTAGTTTCTCCCAGCTCCTACGAGCAGTACTTC; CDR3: CASSLVSPSSYEQYF
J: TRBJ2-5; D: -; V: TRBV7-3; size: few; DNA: TGTGCCAGCAGCCCCTATGCGGTTCAAGAGACCCAGTACTTC; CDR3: CASSPYAVQETQYF
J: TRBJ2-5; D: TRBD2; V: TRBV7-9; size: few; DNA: TGTGCCAGCAGCTTACGGGGGGGAGGAGAGACCCAGTACTTC; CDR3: CASSLRGGGETQYF
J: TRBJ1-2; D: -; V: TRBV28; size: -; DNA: TGTGCCAGCAGTTTATTGCAAACTAACTATGGCTACACCTTC; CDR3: CASSLLQTNYGYTF
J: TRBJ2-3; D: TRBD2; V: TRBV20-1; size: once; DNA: TGCAGTGCTCCAGGGGGACTAGCGGGGGGGCGAAGCACAGATACGCAGTATTTT; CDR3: CSAPGGLAGGRSTDTQYF
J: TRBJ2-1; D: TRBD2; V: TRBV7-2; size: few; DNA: TGTGCCAGCAGCTCTGGGACTACCAAAGAGCAGTTCTTC; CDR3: CASSSGTTKEQFF
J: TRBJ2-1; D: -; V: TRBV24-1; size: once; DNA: TGTGCCACCAGTGATTTGGGGACATCTAATGAGCAGTTCTTC; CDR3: CATSDLGTSNEQFF
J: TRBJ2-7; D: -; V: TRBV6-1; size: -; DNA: TGTGCCAGCAGTAACGACCGGGACAATGAGAGGTACTTC; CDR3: CASSNDRDNERYF
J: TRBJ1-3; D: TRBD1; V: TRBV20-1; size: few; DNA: TGCAGTGCTAGGGTCTACGGACAGGGAGGCACCATATATTTT; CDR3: CSARVYGQGGTIYF
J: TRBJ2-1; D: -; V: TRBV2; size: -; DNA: TGTGCCAGCAAACAGGAAGGGTACAATGAGCAGTTCTTC; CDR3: CASKQEGYNEQFF
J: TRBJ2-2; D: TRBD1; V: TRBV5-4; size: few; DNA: TGTGCCAGCAGAACGACAGGGGAGACCGGGGAGCTGTTTTTT; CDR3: CASRTTGETGELFF
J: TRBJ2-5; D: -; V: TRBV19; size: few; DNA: TGTGCCAGTAGTTCGACAGAGCAAGAGACCCAGTACTTC; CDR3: CASSSTEQETQYF
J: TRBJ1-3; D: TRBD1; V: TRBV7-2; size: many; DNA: TGTGCCAGCAGCTTAGCCGGGACAGGGAGTTCATGGGGAAACACCATATATTTT; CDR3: CASSLAGTGSSWGNTIYF
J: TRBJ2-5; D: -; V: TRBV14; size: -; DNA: TGTGCCAGCAGCCCCACTGGCGGGGCTATCCAAGAGACCCAGTACTTC; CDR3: CASSPTGGAIQETQYF
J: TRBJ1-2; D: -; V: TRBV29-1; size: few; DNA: TGCAGCGCCCTCGCCGGGAACTATGGCTACACCTTC; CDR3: CSALAGNYGYTF
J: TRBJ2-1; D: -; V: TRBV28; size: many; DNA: TGTGCCAGCACCCTAACAGCGAGCTCCTACAATGAGCAGTTCTTC; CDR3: CASTLTASSYNEQFF
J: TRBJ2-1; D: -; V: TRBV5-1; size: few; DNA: TGCGCCAGCAGCCCCGTACTAGGATCTGAGCAGTTCTTC; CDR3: CASSPVLGSEQFF
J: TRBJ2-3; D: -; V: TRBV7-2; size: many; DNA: TGTGCCAGCAGCTTACCTTTTGGGGGAATTAGCACAGATACGCAGTATTTT; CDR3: CASSLPFGGISTDTQYF
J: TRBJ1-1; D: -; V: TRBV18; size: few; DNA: TGTGCCAGCTGTCCTCGGGGGGAAACTGAAGCTTTCTTT; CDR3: CASCPRGETEAFF
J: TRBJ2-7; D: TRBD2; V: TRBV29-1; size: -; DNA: TGCAGCGTTTCCGGACTAGCGGGAGTTACTTACGAGCAGTACTTC; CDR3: CSVSGLAGVTYEQYF
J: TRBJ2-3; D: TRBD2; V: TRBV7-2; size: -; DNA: TGTGCCAGCAGCTTAGAAGCGGGAGTTCATACGCAGTATTTT; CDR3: CASSLEAGVHTQYF
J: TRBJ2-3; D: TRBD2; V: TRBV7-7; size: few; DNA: TGTGCTAGCAGCCTCGGGACTAGCGGATCAGATACGCAGTATTTT; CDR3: CASSLGTSGSDTQYF
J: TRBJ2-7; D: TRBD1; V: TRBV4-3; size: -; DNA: TGCGCCAGCAGCCAAGCTCCGGGACAGGCCGACGAGCAGTACTTC; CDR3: CASSQAPGQADEQYF
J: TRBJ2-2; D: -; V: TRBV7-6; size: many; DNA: TGTGCCAGCAGCTTAGCGGGAGTGCGGGGCGGGGAGCTGTTTTTT; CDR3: CASSLAGVRGGELFF
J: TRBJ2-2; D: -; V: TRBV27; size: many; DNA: TGTGCCAGCAGCCGCCAGACCGGGGAGCTGTTTTTT; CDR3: CASSRQTGELFF
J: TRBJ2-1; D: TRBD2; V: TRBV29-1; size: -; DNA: TGCAGCGTTGTGGTGCTAGCGGAAGACTACAATGAGCAGTTCTTC; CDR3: CSVVVLAEDYNEQFF
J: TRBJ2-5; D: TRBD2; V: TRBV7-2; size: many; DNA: TGTGCCAGCAGCCCCGGGACTAGCGGGGTGGAGACCCAGTACTTC; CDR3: CASSPGTSGVETQYF
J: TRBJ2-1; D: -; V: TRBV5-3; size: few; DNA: TGTGCCAGCAGCCAAGGACCCCCAGGGGAGCAGTTCTTC; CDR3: CASSQGPPGEQFF
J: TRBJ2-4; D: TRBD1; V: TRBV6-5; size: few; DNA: TGTGCCAGCAGTTACTCCCGGGACAGGCTTGAGGGCATTCAGTACTTC; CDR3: CASSYSRDRLEGIQYF
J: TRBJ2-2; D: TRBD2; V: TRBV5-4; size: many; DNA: TGTGCCAGCGGACCCATAGCGGGAGTATCCGGGGAGCTGTTTTTT; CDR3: CASGPIAGVSGELFF
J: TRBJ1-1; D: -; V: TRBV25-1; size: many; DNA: TGTGCCAGCAGTGAATTCGCAGGGAAGAGGACTGAAGCTTTCTTT; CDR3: CASSEFAGKRTEAFF
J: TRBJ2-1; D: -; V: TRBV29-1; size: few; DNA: TGCAGCGTTGATGGGCGGGCGAGCGATGAGCAGTTCTTC; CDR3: CSVDGRASDEQFF
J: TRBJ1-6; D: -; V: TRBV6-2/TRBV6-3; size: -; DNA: TGTGCCAGCACCCAACCGGGACGGCCGAATTCACCCCTCCACTTT; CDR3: CASTQPGRPNSPLHF